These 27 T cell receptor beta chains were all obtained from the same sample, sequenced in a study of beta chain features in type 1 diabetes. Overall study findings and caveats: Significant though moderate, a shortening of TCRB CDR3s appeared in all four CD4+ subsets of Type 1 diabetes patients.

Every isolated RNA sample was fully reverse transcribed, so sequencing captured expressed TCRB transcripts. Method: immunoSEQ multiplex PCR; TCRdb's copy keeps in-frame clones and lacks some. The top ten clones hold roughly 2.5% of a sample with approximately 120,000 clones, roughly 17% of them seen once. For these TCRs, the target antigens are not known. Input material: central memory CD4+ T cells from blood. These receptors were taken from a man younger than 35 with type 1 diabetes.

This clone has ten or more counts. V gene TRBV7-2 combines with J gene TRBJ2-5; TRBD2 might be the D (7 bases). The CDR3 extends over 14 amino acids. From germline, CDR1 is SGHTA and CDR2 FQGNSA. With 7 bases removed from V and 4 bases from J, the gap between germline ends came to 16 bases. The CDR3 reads CASTPGGARETQYF. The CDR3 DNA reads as TGTGCCAGCACCCCTGGGGGGGCGAGAGAGACCCAGTACTTC.

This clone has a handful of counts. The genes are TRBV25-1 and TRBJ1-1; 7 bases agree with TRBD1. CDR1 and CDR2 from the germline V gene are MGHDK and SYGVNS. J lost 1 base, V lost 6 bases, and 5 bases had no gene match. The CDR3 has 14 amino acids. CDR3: CASRPTGKNTEAFF. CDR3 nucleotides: TGTGCCAGCAGACCGACAGGGAAGAACACTGAAGCTTTCTTT. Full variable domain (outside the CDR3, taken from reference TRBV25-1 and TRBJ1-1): EADIYQTPRYLVIGTGKKITLECSQTMGHDKMYWYQQDPGMELHLIHYSYGVNSTEKGDLSSESTVSRIRTEHFPLTLESARPSHTSQYLCASRPTGKNTEAFFGQGTRLTVV.

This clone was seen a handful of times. CDR3 bases: TGTGCCAGCAGCTTAGGACAGCTCACAGATACGCAGTATTTT. Its protein is CASSLGQLTDTQYF. This chain links TRBV7-9 with TRBJ2-3, with D maybe TRBD1 (5 bases). Between the trimmed V and J ends, which lost 1 base and 2 bases, there was a span of 7 bases. CDR1 and CDR2 from the germline V gene are SEHNR and FQNEAQ (reference sequence). The CDR3 totals 14 residues.

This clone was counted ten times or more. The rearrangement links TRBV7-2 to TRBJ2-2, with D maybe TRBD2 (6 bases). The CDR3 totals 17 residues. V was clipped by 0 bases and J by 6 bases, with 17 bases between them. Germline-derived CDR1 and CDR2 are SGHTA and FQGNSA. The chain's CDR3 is CASSLAFELAGAGELFF. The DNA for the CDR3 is TGTGCCAGCAGCTTAGCATTCGAACTAGCTGGGGCCGGGGAGCTGTTTTTT.

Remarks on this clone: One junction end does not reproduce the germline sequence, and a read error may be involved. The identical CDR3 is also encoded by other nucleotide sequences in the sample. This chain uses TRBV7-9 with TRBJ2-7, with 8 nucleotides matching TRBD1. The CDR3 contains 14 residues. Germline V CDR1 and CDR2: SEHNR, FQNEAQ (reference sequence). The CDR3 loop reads CASSQQDRVGEQYF. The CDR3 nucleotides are TGCGCCAGCAGCCAACAGGACAGGGTAGGCGAGCAGTACTTC. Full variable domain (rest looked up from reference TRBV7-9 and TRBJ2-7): DTGVSQNPRHKITKRGQNVTFRCDPISEHNRLYWYRQTLGQGPEFLTYFQNEAQLEKSRLLSDRFSAERPKGSFSTLEIQRTEQGDSAMYLCASSQQDRVGEQYFGPGTRLTVT.

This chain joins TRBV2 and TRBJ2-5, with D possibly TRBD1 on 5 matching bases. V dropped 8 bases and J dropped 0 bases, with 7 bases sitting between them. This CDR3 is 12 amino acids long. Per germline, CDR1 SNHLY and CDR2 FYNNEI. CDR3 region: CASGRDQETQYF. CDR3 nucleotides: TGTGCCAGCGGCAGGGACCAAGAGACCCAGTACTTC.

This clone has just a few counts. The CDR3 DNA reads as TGTGCCAGCAGTTTATCTTATGACACCGGGGAGCTGTTTTTT. Amino acid sequence: CASSLSYDTGELFF. This chain connects TRBV27 to TRBJ2-2; the D is unclear. The CDR3 contains 14 residues. Trimming removed 0 bases at V and 3 bases at J, with 5 bases between. CDR1 and CDR2 from the germline V gene are MNHEY and SMNVEV (reference sequence).

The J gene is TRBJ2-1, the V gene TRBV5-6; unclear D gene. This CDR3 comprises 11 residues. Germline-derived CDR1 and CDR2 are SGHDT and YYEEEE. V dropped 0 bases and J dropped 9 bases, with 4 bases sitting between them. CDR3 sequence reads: CASSLVSEQFF. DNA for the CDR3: TGTGCCAGCAGCTTGGTAAGTGAGCAGTTCTTC.

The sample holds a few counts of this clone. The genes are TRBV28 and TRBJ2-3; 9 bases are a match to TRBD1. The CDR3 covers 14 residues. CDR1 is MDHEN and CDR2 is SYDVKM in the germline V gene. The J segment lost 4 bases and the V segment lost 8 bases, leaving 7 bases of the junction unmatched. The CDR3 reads CASRTGGSADTQYF. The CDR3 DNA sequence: TGTGCCAGCCGTACAGGGGGCTCTGCAGATACGCAGTATTTT.

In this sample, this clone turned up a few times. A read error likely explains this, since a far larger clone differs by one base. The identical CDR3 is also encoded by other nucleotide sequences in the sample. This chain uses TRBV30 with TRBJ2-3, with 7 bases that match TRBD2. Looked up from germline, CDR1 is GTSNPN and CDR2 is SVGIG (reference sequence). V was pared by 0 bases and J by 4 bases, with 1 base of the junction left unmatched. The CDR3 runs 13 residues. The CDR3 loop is CAWSVRGADTQYF. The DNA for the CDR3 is TGTGCCTGGAGTGTACGGGGGGCAGATACGCAGTATTTT.

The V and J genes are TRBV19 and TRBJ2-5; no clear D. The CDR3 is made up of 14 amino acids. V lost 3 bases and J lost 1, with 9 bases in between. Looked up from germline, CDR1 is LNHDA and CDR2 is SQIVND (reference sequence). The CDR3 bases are TGTGCCAGTAGTATTCGTAGCAGCCAAGAGACCCAGTACTTC. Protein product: CASSIRSSQETQYF. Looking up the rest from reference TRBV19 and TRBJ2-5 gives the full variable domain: DGGITQSPKYLFRKEGQNVTLSCEQNLNHDAMYWYRQDPGQGLRLIYYSQIVNDFQKGDIAEGYSVSREKKESFPLTVTSAQKNPTAFYLCASSIRSSQETQYFGPGTRLLVL.

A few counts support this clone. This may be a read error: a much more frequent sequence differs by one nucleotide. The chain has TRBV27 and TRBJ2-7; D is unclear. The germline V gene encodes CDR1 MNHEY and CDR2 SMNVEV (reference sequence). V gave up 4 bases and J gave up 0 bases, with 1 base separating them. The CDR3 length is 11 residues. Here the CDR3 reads CASSSSYEQYF. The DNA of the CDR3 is TGTGCCAGCAGTTCCTCCTACGAGCAGTACTTC.

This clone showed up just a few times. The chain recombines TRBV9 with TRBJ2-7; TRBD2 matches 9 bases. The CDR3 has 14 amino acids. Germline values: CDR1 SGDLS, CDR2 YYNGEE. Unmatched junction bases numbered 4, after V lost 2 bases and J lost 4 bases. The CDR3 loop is CASSVGTSQYEQYF. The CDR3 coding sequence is TGTGCCAGCAGCGTCGGGACTAGCCAATACGAGCAGTACTTC.

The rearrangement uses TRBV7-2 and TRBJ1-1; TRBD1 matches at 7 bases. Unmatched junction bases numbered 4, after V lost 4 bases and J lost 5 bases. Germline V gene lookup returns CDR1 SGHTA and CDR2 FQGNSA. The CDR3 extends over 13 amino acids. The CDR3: CASSSQQGTEAFF. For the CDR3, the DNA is TGTGCCAGCAGCTCACAACAGGGGACTGAAGCTTTCTTT.

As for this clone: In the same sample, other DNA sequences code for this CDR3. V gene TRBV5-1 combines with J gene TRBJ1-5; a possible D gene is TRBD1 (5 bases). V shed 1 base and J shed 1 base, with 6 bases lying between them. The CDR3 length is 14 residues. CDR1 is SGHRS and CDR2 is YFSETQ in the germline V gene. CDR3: CASSLTGSNQPQHF. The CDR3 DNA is TGCGCCAGCAGCTTGACAGGAAGCAATCAGCCCCAGCATTTT.

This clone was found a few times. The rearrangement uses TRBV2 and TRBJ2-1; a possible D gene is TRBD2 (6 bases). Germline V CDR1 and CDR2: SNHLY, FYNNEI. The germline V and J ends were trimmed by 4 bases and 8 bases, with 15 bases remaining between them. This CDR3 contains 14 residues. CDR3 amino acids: CASSVPGALDEQFF. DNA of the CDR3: TGTGCCAGCAGTGTTCCGGGAGCTCTTGATGAGCAGTTCTTC.

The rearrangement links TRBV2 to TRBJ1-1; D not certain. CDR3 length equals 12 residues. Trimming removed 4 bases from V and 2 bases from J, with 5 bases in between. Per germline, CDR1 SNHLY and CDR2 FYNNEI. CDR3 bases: TGTGCCAGCAGTGTACGAAACACTGAAGCTTTCTTT. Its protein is CASSVRNTEAFF.

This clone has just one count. The CDR3 region is CASSVQLAGADTQYF. CDR3 bases: TGTGCCAGCAGCGTACAACTAGCGGGGGCAGATACGCAGTATTTT. The chain carries TRBV11-3 and TRBJ2-3; 11 positions agree with TRBD2. The CDR3 has 15 residues. Trimming removed 5 bases from V and 4 bases from J; junction bases left unmatched: 5. CDR1 is SGHNT, CDR2 YENEEA, per germline.

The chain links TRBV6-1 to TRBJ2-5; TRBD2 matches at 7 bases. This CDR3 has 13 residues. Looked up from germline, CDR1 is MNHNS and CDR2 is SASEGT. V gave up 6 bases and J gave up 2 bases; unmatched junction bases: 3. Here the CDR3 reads CASRAGTQETQYF. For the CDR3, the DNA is TGTGCCAGCAGAGCGGGAACTCAAGAGACCCAGTACTTC.

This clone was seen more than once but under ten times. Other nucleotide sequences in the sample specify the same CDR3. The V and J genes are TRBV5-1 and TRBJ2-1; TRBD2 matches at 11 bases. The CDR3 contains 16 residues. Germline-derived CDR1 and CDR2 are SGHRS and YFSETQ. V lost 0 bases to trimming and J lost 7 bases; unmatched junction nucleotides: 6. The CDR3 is CASSLELAGGRNEQFF. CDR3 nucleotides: TGCGCCAGCAGCTTGGAGCTAGCGGGAGGAAGAAATGAGCAGTTCTTC.

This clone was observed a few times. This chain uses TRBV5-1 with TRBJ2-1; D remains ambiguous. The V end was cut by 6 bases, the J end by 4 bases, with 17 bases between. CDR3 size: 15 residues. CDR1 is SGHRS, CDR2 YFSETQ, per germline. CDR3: CASTTNENSYNEQFF. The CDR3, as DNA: TGCGCCAGCACCACAAATGAAAACTCGTACAATGAGCAGTTCTTC.

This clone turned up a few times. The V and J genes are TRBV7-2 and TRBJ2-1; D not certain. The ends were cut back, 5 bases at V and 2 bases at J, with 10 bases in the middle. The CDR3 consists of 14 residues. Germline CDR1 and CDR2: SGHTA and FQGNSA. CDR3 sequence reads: CASSALRTYNEQFF. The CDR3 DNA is TGTGCCAGCAGCGCATTGAGGACCTACAATGAGCAGTTCTTC.

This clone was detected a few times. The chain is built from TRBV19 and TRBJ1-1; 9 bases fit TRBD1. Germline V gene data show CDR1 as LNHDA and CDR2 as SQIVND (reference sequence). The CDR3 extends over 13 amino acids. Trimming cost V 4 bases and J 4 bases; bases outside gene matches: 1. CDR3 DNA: TGTGCCAGTAGTACGGACAGGGGCACTGAAGCTTTCTTT. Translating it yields CASSTDRGTEAFF.

CDR3: CASSPPIGGTSYEQYF. CDR3 sequence (DNA): TGTGCCAGCTCCCCCCCCATTGGGGGTACGTCCTACGAGCAGTACTTC. The V call is TRBV18, the J call TRBJ2-7; D assignment may be TRBD1 or TRBD2 (5 bases each). CDR1 KGHSH and CDR2 LQKENI come from the germline V gene. CDR3 length: 16 residues. Deletions cut 6 bases from V and 1 base from J, with 19 bases between. Variable domain in full (rest from reference TRBV18 and TRBJ2-7): NAGVMQNPRHLVRRRGQEARLRCSPMKGHSHVYWYRQLPEEGLKFMVYLQKENIIDESGMPKERFSAEFPKEGPSILRIQQVVRGDSAAYFCASSPPIGGTSYEQYFGPGTRLTVT.

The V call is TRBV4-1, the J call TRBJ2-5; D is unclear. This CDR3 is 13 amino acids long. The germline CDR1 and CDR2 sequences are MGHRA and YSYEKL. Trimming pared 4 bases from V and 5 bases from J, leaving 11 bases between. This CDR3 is CASSRLLGETQYF. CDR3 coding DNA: TGCGCCAGCAGCCGTCTATTGGGGGAGACCCAGTACTTC.

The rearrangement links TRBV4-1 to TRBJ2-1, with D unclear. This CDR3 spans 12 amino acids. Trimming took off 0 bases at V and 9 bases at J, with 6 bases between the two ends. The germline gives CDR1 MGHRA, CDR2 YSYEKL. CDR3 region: CASSQEWSEQFF. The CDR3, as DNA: TGCGCCAGCAGCCAAGAGTGGAGTGAGCAGTTCTTC.

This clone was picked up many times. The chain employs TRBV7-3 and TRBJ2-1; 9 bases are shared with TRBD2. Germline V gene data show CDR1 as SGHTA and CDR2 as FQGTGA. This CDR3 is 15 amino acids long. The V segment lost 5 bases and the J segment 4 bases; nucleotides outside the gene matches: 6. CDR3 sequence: CASSAGGTDYNEQFF. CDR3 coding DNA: TGTGCCAGCAGCGCGGGAGGGACAGATTACAATGAGCAGTTCTTC.